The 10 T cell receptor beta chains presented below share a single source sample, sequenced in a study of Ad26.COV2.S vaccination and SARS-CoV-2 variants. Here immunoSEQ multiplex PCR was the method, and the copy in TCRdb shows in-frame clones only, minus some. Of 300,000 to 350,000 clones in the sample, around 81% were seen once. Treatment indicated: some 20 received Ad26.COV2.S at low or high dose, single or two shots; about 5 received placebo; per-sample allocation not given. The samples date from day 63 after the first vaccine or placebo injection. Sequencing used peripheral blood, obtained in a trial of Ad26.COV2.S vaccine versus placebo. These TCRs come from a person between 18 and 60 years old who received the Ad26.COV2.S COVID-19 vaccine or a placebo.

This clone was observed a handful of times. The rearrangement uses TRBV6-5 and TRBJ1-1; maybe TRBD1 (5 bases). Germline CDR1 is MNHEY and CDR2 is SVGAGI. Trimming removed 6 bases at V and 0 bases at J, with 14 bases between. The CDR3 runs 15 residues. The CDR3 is CASRPGTVMNTEAFF. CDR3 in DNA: TGTGCCAGCAGACCGGGGACGGTGATGAACACTGAAGCTTTCTTT.

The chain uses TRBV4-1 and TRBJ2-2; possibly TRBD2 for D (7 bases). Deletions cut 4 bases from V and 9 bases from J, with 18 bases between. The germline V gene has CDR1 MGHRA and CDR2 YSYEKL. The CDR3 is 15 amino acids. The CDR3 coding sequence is TGCGCCAGCAGCCGTAGTGCGGGGGCCGAGAGGGAGCTGTTTTTT. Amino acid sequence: CASSRSAGAERELFF.

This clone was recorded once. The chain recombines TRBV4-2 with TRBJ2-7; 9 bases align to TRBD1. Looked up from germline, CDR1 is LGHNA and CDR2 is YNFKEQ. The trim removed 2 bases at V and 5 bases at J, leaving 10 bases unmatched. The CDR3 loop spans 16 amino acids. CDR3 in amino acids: CASSQLPGTGRHEQYF. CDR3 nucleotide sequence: TGTGCCAGCAGCCAACTTCCGGGGACAGGGAGACACGAGCAGTACTTC.

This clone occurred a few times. CDR3 sequence reads: CASSLGSLGSPQHF. CDR3 nucleotide sequence: TGTGCCAGCAGCTTAGGCAGCCTAGGGTCGCCCCAGCATTTT. This sequence joins TRBV11-3 and TRBJ1-5; D is unresolved. The length of the CDR3 is 14 residues. Germline V CDR1 and CDR2: SGHNT, YENEEA. Deletions cut 1 base from V and 9 bases from J, with 13 bases between.

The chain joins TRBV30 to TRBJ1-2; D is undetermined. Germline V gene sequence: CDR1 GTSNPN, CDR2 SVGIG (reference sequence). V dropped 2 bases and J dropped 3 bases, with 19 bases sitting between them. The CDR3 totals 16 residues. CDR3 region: CAWSPFSFAGDYGYTF. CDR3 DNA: TGTGCCTGGAGTCCCTTTAGTTTTGCGGGCGACTATGGCTACACCTTC.

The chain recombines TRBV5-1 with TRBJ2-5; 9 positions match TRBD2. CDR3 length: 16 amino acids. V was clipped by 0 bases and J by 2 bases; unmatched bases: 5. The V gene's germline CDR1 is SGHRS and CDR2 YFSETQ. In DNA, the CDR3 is TGCGCCAGCAGCTTGGGTGTTAGCGGGGGTCAAGAGACCCAGTACTTC. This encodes CASSLGVSGGQETQYF.

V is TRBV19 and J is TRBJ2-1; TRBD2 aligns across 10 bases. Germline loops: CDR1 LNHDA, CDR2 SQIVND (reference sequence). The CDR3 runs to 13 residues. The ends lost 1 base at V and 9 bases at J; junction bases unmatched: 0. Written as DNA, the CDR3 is TGTGCCAGTAGTATAGTAGCGGGAGGTGAGCAGTTCTTC. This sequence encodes CASSIVAGGEQFF.

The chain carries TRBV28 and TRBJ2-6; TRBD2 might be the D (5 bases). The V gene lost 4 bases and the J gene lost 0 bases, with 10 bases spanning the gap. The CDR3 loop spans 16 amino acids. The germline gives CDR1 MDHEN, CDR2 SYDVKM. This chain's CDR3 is CASSSPGFSGANVLTF. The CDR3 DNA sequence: TGTGCCAGCAGTTCCCCGGGATTCTCTGGGGCCAACGTCCTGACTTTC.

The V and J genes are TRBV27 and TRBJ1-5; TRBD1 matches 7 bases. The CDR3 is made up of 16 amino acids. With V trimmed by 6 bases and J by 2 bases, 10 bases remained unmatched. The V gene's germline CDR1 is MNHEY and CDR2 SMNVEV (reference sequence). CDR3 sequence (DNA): TGTGCCAGCAGCAACAGGGGACCGGGGGGCAATCAGCCCCAGCATTTT. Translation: CASSNRGPGGNQPQHF.

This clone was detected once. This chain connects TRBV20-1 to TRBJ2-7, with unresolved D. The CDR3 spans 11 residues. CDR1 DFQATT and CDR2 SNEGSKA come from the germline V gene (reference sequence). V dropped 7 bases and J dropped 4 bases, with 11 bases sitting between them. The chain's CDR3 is CSVNWGYEQYF. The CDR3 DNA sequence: TGCAGTGTGAATTGGGGATACGAGCAGTACTTC.